These 19 T cell receptor beta chains originate from one sample sequenced in a study of T-cell memory formation after mild COVID-19. In TCRdb, the 5' RACE reads were re-called with MiXCR into one record per CDR3 protein. Of 130,000 to 150,000 distinct CDR3 sequences listed, about 6% are singletons. The sample comprised PBMCs or a T cell subset sorted from them (not recorded which). These receptors came from an adult woman who had mild COVID-19 (a few samples of this study predate the infection). Cell type and time point are not known.

This clonotype has at least ten counts. V and J are TRBV12-3 or TRBV12-4 and TRBJ2-3; 8 positions agree with TRBD1. V lost 3 bases, J lost 1 base, and 3 bases stayed unmatched. The CDR3 length is 15 residues. The CDR3 DNA sequence: TGTGCCAGCAGTTTGGGGGGACAGGGCACAGATACGCAGTATTTT. Translating gives CASSLGGQGTDTQYF.

This clonotype was found many times. J is TRBJ2-1 and V is TRBV5-8; 10 nucleotides line up with TRBD2. Germline V gene lookup returns CDR1 SGHTS and CDR2 YDEGEE. Losses at the gene ends were 5 bases for V and 16 bases for J; bases not matched to a gene: 12. The CDR3 length is 13 residues. The CDR3 nucleotides read TGTGCCAGCAGTCCATCTCCGGGACTAGCGCCTTTCTTC. Protein sequence: CASSPSPGLAPFF. Complete variable domain (other parts from reference TRBV5-8 and TRBJ2-1): EAGVTQSPTHLIKTRGQQATLRCSPISGHTSVYWYQQALGLGLQFLLWYDEGEERNRGNFPPRFSGRQFPNYSSELNVNALELEDSALYLCASSPSPGLAPFFGPGTRLTVL.

V is TRBV27 and J is TRBJ2-1; 9 positions agree with TRBD2. The germline CDR1 and CDR2 sequences are MNHEY and SMNVEV (reference sequence). V shed 8 bases, J shed 6 bases, and the junction held 14 bases outside the gene matches. The CDR3 consists of 16 residues. The DNA of the CDR3 is TGTGCCAGCTCTCAGAGGGGTAGCGGGAGAGGCAATGAGCAGTTCTTC. As protein: CASSQRGSGRGNEQFF.

This clonotype has a count of ten or more. The chain recombines TRBV7-2 with TRBJ1-1; D ambiguous. CDR1 is SGHTA, CDR2 FQGNSA, per germline. Trimming took 5 bases from V and 3 from J, leaving 13 bases between them. This CDR3 is 14 amino acids long. CDR3 sequence (DNA): TGTGCCAGCAGCCAAACGCCGCTAGACACTGAAGCTTTCTTT. Translation: CASSQTPLDTEAFF.

There are many counts of this clonotype. This chain links TRBV6-2 or TRBV6-3 with TRBJ2-1, with 7 bases lining up with TRBD2. Germline assignment: CDR1 MNHEY and CDR2 SVGEGT. The length of the CDR3 is 18 residues. V lost 0 bases, J lost 3 bases, and 11 bases stayed unmatched. The CDR3 reads CASSYSIRASGDYNEQFF. The CDR3 coding sequence is TGTGCCAGCAGTTACTCGATCCGAGCTAGCGGAGACTACAATGAGCAGTTCTTC.

This clonotype was picked up many times. The chain carries TRBV6-2 or TRBV6-3 and TRBJ2-7, with D possibly being TRBD1 (5 bases). This CDR3 comprises 15 residues. Germline CDR1 reads MNHEY; CDR2 reads SVGEGT. Trimming took off 6 bases at V and 5 bases at J, with 20 bases between the two ends. CDR3 nucleotide sequence: TGTGCCAGCAGAACCCGGACAAGTGTAAGGAACGAGCAGTACTTC. Translated: CASRTRTSVRNEQYF.

This clonotype was found a few times. V gene TRBV3-1 combines with J gene TRBJ2-7, with 8 nucleotides matching TRBD2. V shed 0 bases, J shed 4 bases, and the junction held 8 bases outside the gene matches. Germline values: CDR1 LGHDT, CDR2 YNNKEL (reference sequence). The CDR3 is 16 residues long. CDR3: CASSQEGLVGGYEQYF. In DNA, the CDR3 is TGTGCCAGCAGCCAAGAGGGACTAGTAGGGGGGTACGAGCAGTACTTC.

This clonotype has at least ten counts. The genes are TRBV7-3 and TRBJ2-2; D unclear. The germline gives CDR1 SGHTA, CDR2 FQGTGA. The CDR3 is made up of 13 amino acids. V was clipped by 4 bases and J by 7 bases, with 10 bases between them. The CDR3 loop reads CASSSGGVGELFF. DNA of the CDR3: TGTGCCAGCAGCTCTGGTGGGGTCGGGGAGCTGTTTTTT.

This chain joins TRBV6-1 and TRBJ2-2; 15 bases fit TRBD2. CDR1 is MNHNS and CDR2 is SASEGT in the germline V gene. This CDR3 has 17 residues. The V gene end was trimmed by 9 bases and the J gene end by 2 bases; junction bases not matched to a gene: 7. The CDR3 region has the DNA TGTGCCAGACGGACTAGCGGGAGGGGGCCAAACACCGGGGAGCTGTTTTTT. Amino acids: CARRTSGRGPNTGELFF.

This clonotype was counted a few times. The V gene is TRBV4-2, the J gene TRBJ2-1, with TRBD2 identical over 9 bases. Germline loops: CDR1 LGHNA, CDR2 YNFKEQ. J was trimmed by 4 bases and V by 2 bases; bases with no gene match: 15. This CDR3 has 19 residues. CDR3 sequence (DNA): TGTGCCAGCAGCCAATACTCGGGGTTCAGGACTAGCGAGTACAATGAGCAGTTCTTC. Translating gives CASSQYSGFRTSEYNEQFF.

This chain joins TRBV4-1 and TRBJ1-1; 7 bases map to TRBD1. CDR3 length: 14 amino acids. Germline-derived CDR1 and CDR2 are MGHRA and YSYEKL. With 6 bases clipped from V and 1 base from J, the junction kept 5 bases outside the gene matches. The CDR3 sequence is CASRITGANTEAFF. The CDR3 DNA sequence: TGCGCCAGCAGAATTACAGGGGCGAACACTGAAGCTTTCTTT.

This clonotype was counted ten times or more. The rearrangement links TRBV6-5 to TRBJ2-3; no firm D call. The V end was cut by 8 bases, the J end by 1 base, with 13 bases between. This CDR3 comprises 14 residues. The germline gives CDR1 MNHEY, CDR2 SVGAGI. Here the CDR3 reads CASSLARGTDTQYF. The CDR3 coding sequence is TGTGCCAGCTCCTTAGCCCGGGGCACAGATACGCAGTATTTT.

This clonotype was seen repeatedly, ten times or more. This chain connects TRBV5-1 to TRBJ2-3, with D perhaps matching TRBD2 (5 bases). The germline gives CDR1 SGHRS, CDR2 YFSETQ. The CDR3 has 15 amino acids. Trimming shortened V by 1 base and J by 0 bases, and 9 bases separated the two germline ends. The CDR3 DNA follows: TGCGCCAGCAGCTTGTCCAAGCGGAGCACAGATACGCAGTATTTT. Encoded protein: CASSLSKRSTDTQYF.

This clonotype was seen many times. This chain connects TRBV4-3 to TRBJ1-6, with D uncertain. The germline V gene has CDR1 LGHNA and CDR2 YSLEER. The CDR3 spans 13 residues. V gave up 0 bases and J gave up 12 bases, with 9 bases separating them. CDR3 sequence reads: CASSQDRSLPLHF. The CDR3 DNA is TGCGCCAGCAGCCAAGATCGTTCCCTACCCCTCCACTTT.

V usage is TRBV29-1 and J usage is TRBJ2-3; TRBD2 agrees at 8 bases. The CDR3 runs 15 residues. The germline gives CDR1 SQVTM, CDR2 ANQGSEA. Unmatched junction bases numbered 12, after V lost 7 bases and J lost 3 bases. The CDR3 sequence is CSAGLAPTQTDTQYF. In nucleotides, the CDR3 is TGCAGCGCTGGACTAGCACCTACTCAAACAGATACGCAGTATTTT.

This clonotype was observed a few times. The V call is TRBV25-1, the J call TRBJ2-6, with 9 bases fitting TRBD1. The CDR3 runs to 19 residues. V was pared by 5 bases and J by 0 bases, with 11 bases of the junction left unmatched. Germline V gives CDR1 MGHDK, CDR2 SYGVNS. The CDR3 here is CASSPLLGTGNSGANVLTF. CDR3 nucleotides: TGTGCCAGCAGTCCCCTTCTAGGGACAGGGAACTCTGGGGCCAACGTCCTGACTTTC.

This clonotype has more than one count but fewer than ten. The chain has TRBV20-1 and TRBJ2-2, with 8 positions matching TRBD1. Germline CDR1 reads DFQATT; CDR2 reads SNEGSKA (reference sequence). CDR3 length: 14 amino acids. The V and J ends lost 3 bases and 6 bases, in that order; junction bases with no gene match: 6. In nucleotides, the CDR3 is TGCAGTGCTAGCAAGGCAGGGGGCGCCGGGGAGCTGTTTTTT. Translated, it gives CSASKAGGAGELFF.

This clonotype was seen ten or more times. The CDR3 here is CSARYTSGSYNEQFF. The DNA for the CDR3 is TGCAGTGCTAGATATACTAGCGGCTCCTACAATGAGCAGTTCTTC. The chain employs TRBV20-1 and TRBJ2-1, with TRBD2 matching 8 bases. The CDR3 consists of 15 residues. Per germline, CDR1 DFQATT and CDR2 SNEGSKA (reference sequence). Trimming removed 2 bases from V and 0 bases from J; junction bases left unmatched: 3.

This clonotype was observed a few times. V gene TRBV6-5 combines with J gene TRBJ1-2; TRBD1 is a possible D gene (5 bases). Looked up from germline, CDR1 is MNHEY and CDR2 is SVGAGI. The CDR3 totals 13 residues. V gave up 9 bases and J gave up 2 bases, with 13 bases separating them. Here the CDR3 DNA reads TGTGCCAGTCTTGGGACGGGAAACTATGGCTACACCTTC. As protein: CASLGTGNYGYTF.